This TCR beta chain was obtained from a study of identical twins (TCRdb year 2016). At the level of the whole study: TCR alpha and beta repertoires from monozygotic twins, unrelated adults of various ages and cord blood were deep-sequenced to test whether fetal clonotypes persist. To rule out contamination, replicate twin experiments were performed at different times with different library preparation protocols. Paper-wide results and their limitations: Zero-insertion analyses could be partly confounded by invariant T cells such as MAIT and iNKT, though diverse VJ usage argued against such confounding for most clonotypes. Abundant cord blood beta clonotypes carried fewer insertions; young adult naive repertoires showed a weaker similar trend, while memory repertoires showed none. A weaker excess of twin sharing was found in beta out-of-frame sequences because the signal-to-noise ratio was lowered by fewer shared sequences. Conclusions relied on cross-sectional statistical analysis, since the same donors could not be followed over many years. Compared with coincidental sharing between unrelated individuals, an excess of low generation-probability sequences was observed among out-of-frame TCR alpha sequences shared between twins. In monozygotic twins, out-of-frame TCR alpha sharing was systematically underestimated by recombination models, although the models agreed with sharing between unrelated individuals.

The library was prepared using 5' RACE. This sample was sequenced with an Illumina HiSeq 2000. A universal primer binding site was added through template switching, and the final cDNA carried a unique molecular identifier so that TCR cDNA molecules could be counted accurately. Specific primers in the conserved constant-segment region were used to synthesize first-strand cDNA for TCR alpha and beta chains. Each cDNA library was double barcoded, with a SMART-Mk sample barcode plus Illumina barcodes, to control for contamination. TruSeq adapter sequences along with Illumina sample barcodes were introduced in two successive PCR steps. The TCR alpha and beta cDNA libraries were sequenced on the Illumina HiSeq platform using custom primers. The original methods were these. MiGEC processed the raw reads to extract unique molecular identifiers, while MiXCR was used to determine the CDR3 positions. Recombination models were inferred per individual with the repgenHMM and IGoR tools using an EM algorithm. Shared clonotypes were analyzed with the tcR package in R, and sharing was normalized by the product of cloneset sizes. To study raw recombination free of thymic and clonal selection effects, out-of-frame nonproductive sequences were analyzed. TCRdb took the public reads, trimmed them with fastp at Q25, ran MiXCR for clone calling and kept in-frame beta chains. Every CDR3 protein is listed once, alongside the most common genes and DNA of its rows. TCRdb assigned the V and J calls; the authors' analysis was not used. In all, the sample holds about 490,000 distinct CDR3 sequences, and 13% to 15% of those were seen once. Of the sample, around 0.4% falls within the top ten clones.

All donors were healthy Caucasians. Three pairs of female monozygotic twins, all aged about 18 to 29 years, made up the twin cohort. CD4+ and CD8+ T cell populations were isolated with positive isolation kits from Invitrogen. To note about this clonotype: Its antigen has not been determined. No base-level quality is on record; no much larger clone is a single base apart.

The CDR3 holds 19 amino acids from the cysteine to the phenylalanine. Here the CDR3 DNA is all that survives: 57 bases in frame from base 1. The trim is 2 bases for V and 1 base for J, with a gap of 21 bases between the germline ends. CDR1 and CDR2, per the germline V gene, are MNHEY and SVGEGT. The data also belong to a second study, concerning yellow fever vaccine responses in identical twins. As described in the second report: The authors reported that the T cell response to vaccination in identical twins appeared partly convergent and partly personalized. In identical twins, the study followed T cell clones that responded to the vaccine with precision.

The sample was CD4+ T cells sorted from blood. The receptor was isolated from a woman aged 18-30 years in good health. Rearrangement joined TRBV6-2 or TRBV6-3 to TRBJ2-4; the D gene is perhaps TRBD1, on 7 matching bases. In nucleotides, the sequence is TGTGCCAGCAGTTACGAGGTTTTGGAGGGGGCCGAGGCCAAAAACATTCAGTACTTC. The translation is CASSYEVLEGAEAKNIQYF.